Below are 31 T cell receptor beta chains sequenced from a single sample in a study of blood T cell repertoires in COVID-19. Here immunoSEQ multiplex PCR was the method, and the copy in TCRdb shows in-frame clones only, minus some. This sample carries over 200,000 clones, more than 85% of them seen once, and the ten largest clones take under 2%. Material for sequencing was peripheral blood. These receptor sequences come from a middle-aged man with active or convalescent COVID-19.

The chain employs TRBV5-1 and TRBJ1-6; 7 bases are shared with TRBD1. CDR1 is SGHRS, CDR2 YFSETQ, per germline. Unmatched junction bases numbered 7, after V lost 0 bases and J lost 10 bases. There are 15 residues in the CDR3. In DNA, the CDR3 is TGCGCCAGCAGCTTGGACAGGGGAGGAATGTCACCCCTCCACTTT. The encoded protein is CASSLDRGGMSPLHF.

This chain links TRBV5-1 with TRBJ2-1; D gene uncertain. The CDR3 consists of 16 residues. Germline CDR1 SGHRS, CDR2 YFSETQ. V lost 2 bases and J lost 0, with 12 bases in between. The CDR3 nucleotides are TGCGCCAGCAGCTTTGCTTTGGCTAGCTCCTACAATGAGCAGTTCTTC. Translating it yields CASSFALASSYNEQFF.

V gene TRBV5-1 combines with J gene TRBJ2-5; D perhaps matches TRBD2 (6 bases). The V end lost 4 bases, the J end lost 3 bases, and 13 bases lay between the germline ends. This CDR3 comprises 14 residues. Germline V gives CDR1 SGHRS, CDR2 YFSETQ. The CDR3 here is CASSPEGGEETQYF. In DNA form, the CDR3 reads TGCGCCAGCAGCCCTGAGGGAGGTGAAGAGACCCAGTACTTC. Complete variable domain (other parts from reference TRBV5-1 and TRBJ2-5): KAGVTQTPRYLIKTRGQQVTLSCSPISGHRSVSWYQQTPGQGLQFLFEYFSETQRNKGNFPGRFSGRQFSNSRSEMNVSTLELGDSALYLCASSPEGGEETQYFGPGTRLLVL.

V is TRBV28 and J is TRBJ2-1, with D possibly being TRBD1 (6 bases). The V gene lost 6 bases and the J gene lost 4 bases, with 10 bases spanning the gap. The germline CDR1 and CDR2 sequences are MDHEN and SYDVKM. CDR3 length: 13 amino acids. CDR3 in DNA: TGTGCCAGCAGGGGACACTTTTACAATGAGCAGTTCTTC. This gives the protein CASRGHFYNEQFF.

V and J are TRBV19 and TRBJ1-2; D perhaps matches TRBD1 (6 bases). The CDR3 has 18 residues. In germline, CDR1 is LNHDA, CDR2 SQIVND (reference sequence). V was trimmed by 3 bases and J by 5 bases, leaving 25 bases between them. CDR3 sequence (DNA): TGTGCCAGTAGTATCATCTCCTCAGGGGCAGGTCCTGCTTATGGCTACACCTTC. Protein sequence: CASSIISSGAGPAYGYTF.

The rearrangement uses TRBV5-4 and TRBJ2-1, with 7 bases matching TRBD2. The CDR3 is 12 amino acids. Trimming removed 4 bases from V and 9 bases from J; junction bases left unmatched: 4. Germline V gene data show CDR1 as SGHNT and CDR2 as YYREEE (reference sequence). The CDR3 loop reads CASSALAPEQFF. Here the CDR3 DNA reads TGTGCCAGCAGCGCACTAGCGCCTGAGCAGTTCTTC.

The V and J genes are TRBV2 and TRBJ2-2; TRBD2 matches at 13 bases. The CDR3 sequence is 18 residues long. Germline trimming cut 8 bases from V and 0 bases from J; bases unmatched to any gene: 9. Germline-derived CDR1 and CDR2 are SNHLY and FYNNEI. In nucleotides, the CDR3 is TGTGCCAGCCATACTAGCGGGGGGGCCAACGCGAACACCGGGGAGCTGTTTTTT. The encoded protein is CASHTSGGANANTGELFF.

The chain combines TRBV24-1 with TRBJ2-7, with 8 bases lining up with TRBD1. The CDR3 length is 16 residues. From germline, CDR1 is KGHDR and CDR2 SFDVKD. Trimming took 0 bases from V and 9 from J; bases not matched to a gene: 12. The CDR3 region is CATSDLGGQDLSTQYF. DNA for the CDR3: TGTGCCACCAGTGATTTGGGGGGACAGGATTTATCGACGCAGTACTTC.

This sequence joins TRBV7-2 and TRBJ1-5, with D perhaps TRBD1 (6 bases). The CDR3 runs to 15 residues. Germline CDR1 and CDR2: SGHTA and FQGNSA. Trimming removed 1 base from V and 6 bases from J, with 13 bases in between. This CDR3 is CASSLVQGQGQPQHF. The CDR3 coding sequence is TGTGCCAGCAGCTTAGTCCAGGGGCAGGGTCAGCCCCAGCATTTT.

This clone was recorded once. This chain uses TRBV27 with TRBJ2-1, with 7 nucleotides matching TRBD1. CDR1 is MNHEY, CDR2 SMNVEV, per germline (reference sequence). The J segment lost 6 bases and the V segment lost 3 bases, leaving 2 bases of the junction unmatched. The CDR3 is made up of 13 amino acids. The CDR3 nucleotides read TGTGCCAGCAGTTTCACAGGGGTCAATGAGCAGTTCTTC. Amino acids: CASSFTGVNEQFF.

The CDR3 sequence: CASSFTGGNSNQPQHF. CDR3 coding DNA: TGTGCCAGCAGTTTTACCGGGGGGAACAGCAATCAGCCCCAGCATTTT. The chain joins TRBV27 to TRBJ1-5, with D maybe TRBD1 (5 bases). With 3 bases removed from V and 1 base from J, the gap between germline ends came to 13 bases. The CDR3 has 16 amino acids. Germline values: CDR1 MNHEY, CDR2 SMNVEV (reference sequence).

The chain joins TRBV27 to TRBJ1-5; D not resolved. Trimming left V 3 bases short and J 5 bases short, with 8 bases between. Germline V CDR1 and CDR2: MNHEY, SMNVEV (reference sequence). The CDR3 spans 13 residues. The CDR3 DNA reads TGTGCCAGCAGTTTCGTCGGTTATCAGCCCCAGCATTTT. Protein: CASSFVGYQPQHF.

This chain joins TRBV4-1 and TRBJ2-1; TRBD2 agrees at 8 bases. The V gene end was trimmed by 2 bases and the J gene end by 8 bases; junction bases not matched to a gene: 11. CDR3 length: 16 amino acids. Germline V gene sequence: CDR1 MGHRA, CDR2 YSYEKL. CDR3 sequence: CASSQPTSGGGHEQFF. The DNA of the CDR3 is TGCGCCAGCAGCCAACCCACTAGCGGAGGAGGGCATGAGCAGTTCTTC.

V and J are TRBV19 and TRBJ1-5; 7 bases agree with TRBD1. The CDR3 is 14 residues long. In germline, CDR1 is LNHDA, CDR2 SQIVND (reference sequence). Trimming cost V 7 bases and J 4 bases; bases outside gene matches: 7. The chain's CDR3 is CASTKTGPNQPQHF. The DNA of the CDR3 is TGTGCCAGTACCAAGACAGGGCCAAATCAGCCCCAGCATTTT.

In DNA, the CDR3 is TGTGCCAGCAGCGATCAGAGCAATCAGCCCCAGCATTTT. Translating gives CASSDQSNQPQHF. V usage is TRBV7-9 and J usage is TRBJ1-5; no firm D call. This CDR3 is 13 amino acids long. Germline CDR1 is SEHNR and CDR2 is FQNEAQ (reference sequence). Trimming cost V 5 bases and J 1 base, with 6 bases left between them.

The chain recombines TRBV12-3 or TRBV12-4 with TRBJ1-5; TRBD1 matches at 7 bases. The J segment lost 6 bases and the V segment lost 7 bases, leaving 6 bases of the junction unmatched. The CDR3 contains 13 residues. CDR3 loop: CASIRDSGQPQHF. As DNA, the CDR3 is TGTGCCAGCATCCGGGACAGCGGTCAGCCCCAGCATTTT.

The chain combines TRBV2 with TRBJ1-1; 7 bases align to TRBD1. V lost 4 bases to trimming and J lost 2 bases; unmatched junction nucleotides: 4. Germline V gene sequence: CDR1 SNHLY, CDR2 FYNNEI. CDR3 length equals 14 residues. CDR3 amino acids: CASSAQGVNTEAFF. For the CDR3, the DNA is TGTGCCAGCAGTGCGCAGGGGGTTAACACTGAAGCTTTCTTT.

The rearrangement uses TRBV3-1 (or the pseudogene TRBV3-2) and TRBJ1-3; the D is unclear. Trimming removed 4 bases from V and 3 bases from J, with 13 bases in between. CDR1 and CDR2 from the germline V gene are LGHDT and YNNKEL (reference sequence). The CDR3 totals 15 residues. The CDR3 coding sequence is TGTGCCAGCAGCCCCCGGGTGGGTGTTGGAAACACCATATATTTT. Translation gives CASSPRVGVGNTIYF.

This clone appeared a few times. V usage is TRBV30 and J usage is TRBJ2-7; TRBD2 might be the D (6 bases). The length of the CDR3 is 14 residues. Between the trimmed V and J ends, which lost 7 bases and 1 base, there was a span of 17 bases. Germline V gene data show CDR1 as GTSNPN and CDR2 as SVGIG (reference sequence). The CDR3 protein is CAFNRGTVSYEQYF. As DNA, the CDR3 is TGTGCCTTCAATCGGGGGACTGTATCCTACGAGCAGTACTTC.

The rearrangement joins TRBV30 to TRBJ2-7, with 7 bases lining up with TRBD2. V dropped 1 base and J dropped 6; count of bases not matched to a gene: 0. The germline gives CDR1 GTSNPN, CDR2 SVGIG (reference sequence). The CDR3 consists of 11 residues. CDR3 bases: TGTGCCTGGAGTGCGGGAGGCGAGCAGTACTTC. It is translated as CAWSAGGEQYF. The variable domain in full, with the rest retrieved from reference TRBV30 and TRBJ2-7, is SQTIHQWPATLVQPVGSPLSLECTVEGTSNPNLYWYRQAAGRGLQLLFYSVGIGQISSEVPQNLSASRPQDRQFILSSKKLLLSDSGFYLCAWSAGGEQYFGPGTRLTVT.

This clone has only one observation. The rearrangement uses TRBV9 and TRBJ1-2, with D unresolved. The CDR3 has 16 residues. CDR1 is SGDLS, CDR2 YYNGEE, per germline. The V end lost 6 bases, the J end lost 7 bases, and 25 bases lay between the germline ends. The DNA of the CDR3 is TGTGCCAGCACCCCGAGGGATGCGGACTCCTACGGTGGCTACACCTTC. Its protein is CASTPRDADSYGGYTF.

The chain combines TRBV9 with TRBJ2-1; D may be TRBD1 (7 bases). There are 16 residues in the CDR3. CDR1 and CDR2 (germline): SGDLS, YYNGEE. Trimming left V 4 bases short and J 0 bases short, with 14 bases between. The chain's CDR3 is CASSPGQGGSYNEQFF. The DNA of the CDR3 is TGTGCCAGCAGCCCCGGCCAGGGGGGCTCCTACAATGAGCAGTTCTTC.

This chain connects TRBV3-1 (or the pseudogene TRBV3-2) to TRBJ2-1, with 9 positions matching TRBD1. With 2 bases clipped from V and 3 bases from J, the junction kept 5 bases outside the gene matches. Germline V gene sequence: CDR1 LGHDT, CDR2 YNNKEL (reference sequence). The CDR3 consists of 16 residues. CDR3 sequence (DNA): TGTGCCAGCAGCCAAACTACAGGGGGCCTCTACAATGAGCAGTTCTTC. As protein: CASSQTTGGLYNEQFF.

V usage is TRBV4-1 and J usage is TRBJ2-1, with TRBD2 identical over 12 bases. CDR3 length equals 17 residues. Looked up from germline, CDR1 is MGHRA and CDR2 is YSYEKL. V trimming: 2 bases; J trimming: 6 bases; junction bases outside the gene matches: 8. DNA of the CDR3: TGCGCCAGCAGCCAACCGGGACTAGCGGGTGCGCTCAATGAGCAGTTCTTC. Its protein is CASSQPGLAGALNEQFF.

V is TRBV11-2 and J is TRBJ1-1; D is possibly TRBD1 (5 bases). V was trimmed by 2 bases and J by 3 bases, leaving 10 bases between them. Germline assignment: CDR1 SGHAT and CDR2 FQNNGV. The CDR3 consists of 14 residues. For the CDR3, the DNA is TGTGCCAGCAGCTTATCGGGGGACTACACTGAAGCTTTCTTT. It codes for CASSLSGDYTEAFF.

The rearrangement links TRBV27 to TRBJ1-2, with 7 nucleotides matching TRBD1. Per the germline V gene, CDR1 is MNHEY and CDR2 is SMNVEV (reference sequence). Germline trimming cut 4 bases from V and 8 bases from J; bases unmatched to any gene: 10. The length of the CDR3 is 14 residues. The CDR3: CASSSETGSLGYTF. The CDR3 coding sequence is TGTGCCAGCAGTTCTGAGACAGGGAGTCTCGGCTACACCTTC.

The chain has TRBV7-8 and TRBJ1-2; TRBD1 is a possible D gene (6 bases). CDR3 length: 14 residues. Germline CDR1 is SGHVS and CDR2 is FQNEAQ. V was clipped by 0 bases and J by 4 bases, with 9 bases between them. The CDR3 DNA sequence: TGTGCCAGCAGCTTAGCCCGGACAGTCTATGGCTACACCTTC. As protein: CASSLARTVYGYTF.

The CDR3 DNA reads as TGTGCCAGCAGTTACGGGGACAGGGGGGTTGAAAAACTGTTTTTT. Translated, it gives CASSYGDRGVEKLFF. The chain couples TRBV6-6 to TRBJ1-4; 11 bases align to TRBD1. V was clipped by 2 bases and J by 7 bases; unmatched bases: 3. CDR1 is MNHNY and CDR2 is SVGAGI in the germline V gene (reference sequence). The CDR3 sequence is 15 residues long.

The chain recombines TRBV28 with TRBJ2-1, with 11 bases that match TRBD2. The CDR3 extends over 17 amino acids. J gave up 5 bases and V 5 bases, and 11 bases lay outside the gene matches. Germline values: CDR1 MDHEN, CDR2 SYDVKM. Here the CDR3 reads CASSTTPGLAVHNEQFF. The CDR3 region has the DNA TGTGCCAGCAGTACCACCCCGGGACTAGCGGTACACAATGAGCAGTTCTTC.

The V and J genes are TRBV6-5 and TRBJ1-6; TRBD1 is a possible D gene (5 bases). This CDR3 is built from 14 residues. The ends were cut back, 3 bases at V and 6 bases at J, with 9 bases in the middle. In germline, CDR1 is MNHEY, CDR2 SVGAGI. The CDR3 here is CASSYRQGNSPLHF. In nucleotides, the CDR3 is TGTGCCAGCAGTTATCGGCAGGGTAATTCACCCCTCCACTTT.

The chain joins TRBV5-1 to TRBJ2-5; D perhaps matches TRBD1 (7 bases). V was shortened by 4 bases and J by 5 bases, with 15 bases between the two germline ends. The germline CDR1 and CDR2 sequences are SGHRS and YFSETQ. The length of the CDR3 is 14 residues. The chain's CDR3 is CASSVQTGRETQYF. The CDR3 bases are TGCGCCAGCAGCGTTCAGACAGGGAGGGAGACCCAGTACTTC. The variable domain in full, with the rest retrieved from reference TRBV5-1 and TRBJ2-5, is KAGVTQTPRYLIKTRGQQVTLSCSPISGHRSVSWYQQTPGQGLQFLFEYFSETQRNKGNFPGRFSGRQFSNSRSEMNVSTLELGDSALYLCASSVQTGRETQYFGPGTRLLVL.